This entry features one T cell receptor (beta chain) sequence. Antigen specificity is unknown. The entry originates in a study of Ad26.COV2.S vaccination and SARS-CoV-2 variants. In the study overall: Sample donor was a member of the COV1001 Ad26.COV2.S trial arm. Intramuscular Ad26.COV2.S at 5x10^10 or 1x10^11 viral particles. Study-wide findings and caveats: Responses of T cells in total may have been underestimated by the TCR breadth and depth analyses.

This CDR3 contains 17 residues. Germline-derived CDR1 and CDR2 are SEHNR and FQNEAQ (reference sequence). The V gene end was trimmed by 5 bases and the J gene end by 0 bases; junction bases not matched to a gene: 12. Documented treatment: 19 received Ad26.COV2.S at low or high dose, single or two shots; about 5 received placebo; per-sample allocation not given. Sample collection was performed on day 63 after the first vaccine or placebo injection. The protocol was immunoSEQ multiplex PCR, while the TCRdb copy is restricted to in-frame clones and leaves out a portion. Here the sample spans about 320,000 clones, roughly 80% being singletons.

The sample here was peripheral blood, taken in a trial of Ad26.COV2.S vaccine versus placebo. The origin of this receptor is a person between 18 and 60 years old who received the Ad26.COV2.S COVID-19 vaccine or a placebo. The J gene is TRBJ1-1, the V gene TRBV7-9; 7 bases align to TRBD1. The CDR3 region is CASSPNRGAGLNTEAFF. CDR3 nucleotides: TGTGCCAGCAGCCCGAACAGGGGCGCCGGCTTGAACACTGAAGCTTTCTTT. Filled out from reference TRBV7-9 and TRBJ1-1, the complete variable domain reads DTGVSQNPRHKITKRGQNVTFRCDPISEHNRLYWYRQTLGQGPEFLTYFQNEAQLEKSRLLSDRFSAERPKGSFSTLEIQRTEQGDSAMYLCASSPNRGAGLNTEAFFGQGTRLTVV.